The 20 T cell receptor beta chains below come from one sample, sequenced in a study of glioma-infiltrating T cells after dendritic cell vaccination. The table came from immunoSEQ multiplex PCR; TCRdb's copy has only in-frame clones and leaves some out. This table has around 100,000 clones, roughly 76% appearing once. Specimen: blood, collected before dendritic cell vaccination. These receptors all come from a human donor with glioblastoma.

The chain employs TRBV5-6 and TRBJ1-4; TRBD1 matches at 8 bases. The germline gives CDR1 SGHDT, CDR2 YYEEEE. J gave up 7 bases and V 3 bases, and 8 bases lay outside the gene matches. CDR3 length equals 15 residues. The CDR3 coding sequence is TGTGCCAGCAGCTCGACAGGGGCGGAGGGTGAAAAACTGTTTTTT. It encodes CASSSTGAEGEKLFF.

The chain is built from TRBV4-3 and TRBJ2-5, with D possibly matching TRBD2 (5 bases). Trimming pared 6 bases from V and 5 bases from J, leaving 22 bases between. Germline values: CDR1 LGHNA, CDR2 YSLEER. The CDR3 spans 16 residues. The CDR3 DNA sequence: TGCGCCAGCAGTCAATCTCGGGGAGAGGGAGCGGAGACCCAGTACTTC. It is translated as CASSQSRGEGAETQYF.

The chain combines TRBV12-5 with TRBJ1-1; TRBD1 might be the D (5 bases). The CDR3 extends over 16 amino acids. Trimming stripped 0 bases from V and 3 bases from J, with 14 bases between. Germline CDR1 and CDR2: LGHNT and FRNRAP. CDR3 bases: TGTGCTAGTGGTTTGGTAAAGGCAGGGAGGGACACTGAAGCTTTCTTT. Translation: CASGLVKAGRDTEAFF.

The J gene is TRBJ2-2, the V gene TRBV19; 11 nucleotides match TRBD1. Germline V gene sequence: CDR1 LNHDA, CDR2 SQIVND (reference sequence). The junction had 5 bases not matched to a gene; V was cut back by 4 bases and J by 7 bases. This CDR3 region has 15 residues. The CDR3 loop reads CASSSGTGGSGELFF. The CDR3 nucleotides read TGTGCCAGTAGTAGCGGGACAGGGGGAAGCGGGGAGCTGTTTTTT.

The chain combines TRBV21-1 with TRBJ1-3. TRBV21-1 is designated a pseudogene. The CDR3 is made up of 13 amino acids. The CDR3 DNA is TGTGCCAGCAGCAAAGTCGGGGGAAACACCATATATTTT. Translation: CASSKVGGNTIYF.

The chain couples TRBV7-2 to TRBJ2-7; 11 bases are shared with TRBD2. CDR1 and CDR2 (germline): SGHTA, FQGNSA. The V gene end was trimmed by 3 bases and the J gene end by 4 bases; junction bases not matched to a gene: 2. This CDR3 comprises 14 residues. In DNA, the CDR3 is TGTGCCAGCAGCTTTAGCGGGGGGGCTTACGAGCAGTACTTC. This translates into CASSFSGGAYEQYF.

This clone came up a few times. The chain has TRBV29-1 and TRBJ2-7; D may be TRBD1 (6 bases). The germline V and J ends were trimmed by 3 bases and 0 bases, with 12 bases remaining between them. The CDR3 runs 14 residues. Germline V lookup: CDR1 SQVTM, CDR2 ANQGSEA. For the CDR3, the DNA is TGCAGCGTTGAGGACAGTCTGAGCTCCTACGAGCAGTACTTC. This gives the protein CSVEDSLSSYEQYF.

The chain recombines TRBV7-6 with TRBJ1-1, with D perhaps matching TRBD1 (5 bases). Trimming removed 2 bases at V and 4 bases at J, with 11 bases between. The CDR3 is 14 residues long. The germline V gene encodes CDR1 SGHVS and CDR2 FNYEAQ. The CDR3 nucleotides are TGTGCCAGCAGCTTATCCCCAGGGCCCACTGAAGCTTTCTTT. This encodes CASSLSPGPTEAFF.

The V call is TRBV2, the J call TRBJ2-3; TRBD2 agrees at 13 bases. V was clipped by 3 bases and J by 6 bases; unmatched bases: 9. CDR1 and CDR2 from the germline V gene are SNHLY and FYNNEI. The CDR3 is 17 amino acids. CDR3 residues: CASSDIVLAGGPDTQYF. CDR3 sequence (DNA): TGTGCCAGCAGTGATATCGTACTAGCGGGGGGGCCGGATACGCAGTATTTT.

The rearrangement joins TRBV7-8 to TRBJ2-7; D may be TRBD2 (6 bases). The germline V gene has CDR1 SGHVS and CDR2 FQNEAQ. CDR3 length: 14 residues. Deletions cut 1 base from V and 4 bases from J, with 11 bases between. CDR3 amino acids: CASSLDAGTYEQYF. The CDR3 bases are TGTGCCAGCAGCTTAGACGCGGGAACTTACGAGCAGTACTTC.

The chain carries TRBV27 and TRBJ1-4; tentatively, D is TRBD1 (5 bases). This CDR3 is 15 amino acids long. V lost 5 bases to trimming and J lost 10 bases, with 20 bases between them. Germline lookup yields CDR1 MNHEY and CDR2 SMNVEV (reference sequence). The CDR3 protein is CASSPSGRADVKLFF. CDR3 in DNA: TGTGCCAGCAGTCCCTCGGGCAGGGCCGATGTAAAACTGTTTTTT.

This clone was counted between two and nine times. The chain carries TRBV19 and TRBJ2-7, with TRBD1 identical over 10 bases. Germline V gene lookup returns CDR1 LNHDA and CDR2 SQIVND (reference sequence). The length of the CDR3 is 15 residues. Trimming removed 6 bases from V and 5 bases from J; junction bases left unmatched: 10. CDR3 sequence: CASSLGTGEWDEQYF. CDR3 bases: TGTGCCAGTAGCCTCGGGACAGGGGAGTGGGACGAGCAGTACTTC. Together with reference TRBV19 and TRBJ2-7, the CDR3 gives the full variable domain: DGGITQSPKYLFRKEGQNVTLSCEQNLNHDAMYWYRQDPGQGLRLIYYSQIVNDFQKGDIAEGYSVSREKKESFPLTVTSAQKNPTAFYLCASSLGTGEWDEQYFGPGTRLTVT.

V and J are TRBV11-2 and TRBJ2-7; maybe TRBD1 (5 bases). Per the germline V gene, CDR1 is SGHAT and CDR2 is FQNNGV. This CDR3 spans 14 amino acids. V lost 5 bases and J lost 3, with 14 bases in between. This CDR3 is CASSRDSVFYEQYF. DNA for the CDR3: TGTGCCAGCAGCCGAGACAGTGTCTTCTACGAGCAGTACTTC.

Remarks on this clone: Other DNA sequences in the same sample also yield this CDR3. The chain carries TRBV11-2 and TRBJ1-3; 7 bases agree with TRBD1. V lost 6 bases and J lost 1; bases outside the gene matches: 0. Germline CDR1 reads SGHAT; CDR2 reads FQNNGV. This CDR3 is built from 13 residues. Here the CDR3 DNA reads TGTGCCAGCAGGACAGGGTCTGGAAACACCATATATTTT. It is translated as CASRTGSGNTIYF.

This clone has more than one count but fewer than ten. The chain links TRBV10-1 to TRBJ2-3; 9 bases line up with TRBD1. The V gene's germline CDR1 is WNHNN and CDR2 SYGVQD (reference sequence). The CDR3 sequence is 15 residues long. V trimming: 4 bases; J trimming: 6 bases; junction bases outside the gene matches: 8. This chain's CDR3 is CASSGDRELEDTQYF. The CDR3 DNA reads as TGCGCCAGCAGTGGGGACAGGGAACTTGAGGATACGCAGTATTTT.

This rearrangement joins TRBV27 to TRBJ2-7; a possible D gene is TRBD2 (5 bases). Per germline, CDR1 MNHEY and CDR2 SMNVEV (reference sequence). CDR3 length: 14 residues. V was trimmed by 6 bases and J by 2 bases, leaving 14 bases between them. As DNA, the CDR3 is TGTGCCAGCAGCCCCCTAGTCGGGACCTACGAGCAGTACTTC. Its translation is CASSPLVGTYEQYF.

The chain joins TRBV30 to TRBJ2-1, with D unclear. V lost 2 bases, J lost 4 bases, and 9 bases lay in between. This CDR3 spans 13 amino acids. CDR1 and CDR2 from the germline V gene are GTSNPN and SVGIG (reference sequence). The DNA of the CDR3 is TGTGCCTGGAGTTTTCGACTTTACAATGAGCAGTTCTTC. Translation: CAWSFRLYNEQFF.

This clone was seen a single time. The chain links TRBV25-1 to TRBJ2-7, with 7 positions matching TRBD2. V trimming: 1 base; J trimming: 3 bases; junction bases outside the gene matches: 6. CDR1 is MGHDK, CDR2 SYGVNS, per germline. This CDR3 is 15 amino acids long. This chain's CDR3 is CASSELGGGDYEQYF. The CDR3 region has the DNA TGTGCCAGCAGTGAATTGGGCGGGGGAGACTACGAGCAGTACTTC.

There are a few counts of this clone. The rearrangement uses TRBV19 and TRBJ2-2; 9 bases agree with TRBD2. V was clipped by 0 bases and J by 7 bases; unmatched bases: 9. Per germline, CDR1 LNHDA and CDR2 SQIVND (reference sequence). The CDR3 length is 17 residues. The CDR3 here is CASSIDPPSGVSGELFF. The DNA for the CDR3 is TGTGCCAGTAGTATAGATCCGCCTAGCGGGGTGAGCGGGGAGCTGTTTTTT.

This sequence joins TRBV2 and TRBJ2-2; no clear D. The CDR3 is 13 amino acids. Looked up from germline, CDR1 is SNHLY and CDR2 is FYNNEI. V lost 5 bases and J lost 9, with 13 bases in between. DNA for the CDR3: TGTGCCAGCAGTCCCCTTCCCTTCCGGGAGCTGTTTTTT. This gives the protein CASSPLPFRELFF.